Each of the 7 T cell receptor beta chains below was sequenced from the same sample in a study of cytomegalovirus exposure and HLA in healthy donors (dated by TCRdb to about 2017). Library construction relied on the immunoSEQ multiplex PCR assay. A mixture of 60 forward primers for TCR Vbeta segments and 13 reverse primers for TCR Jbeta segments was used in the multiplex PCR. In its TCRdb copy, this immuneACCESS table keeps in-frame sequences only and misses some clones. Where compared with another copy, unresolved V genes explain less than half of these, and the others have no known cause. Across this sample there are approximately 100,000 clones, with around 82% seen only once. The leading ten clones occupy 1.5% to 2% of the sample. Sequenced: PBMCs. The origin of the receptors is a man aged 50 to 59 in good health and CMV-seronegative.

This sequence joins TRBV10-3 and TRBJ1-1; 9 positions agree with TRBD1. This CDR3 contains 13 residues. V lost 7 bases to trimming and J lost 9 bases; unmatched junction nucleotides: 9. In germline, CDR1 is ENHRY, CDR2 SYGVKD. CDR3 sequence (DNA): TGTGCCATCAATGAACAGGGGGCACCGAAAGCTTTCTTT. Translated: CAINEQGAPKAFF.

This clone was detected only a few times. The V and J genes are TRBV5-4 and TRBJ2-3; 9 bases are shared with TRBD1. The CDR3 consists of 15 residues. The germline V gene encodes CDR1 SGHNT and CDR2 YYREEE (reference sequence). With V trimmed by 4 bases and J by 1 base, 4 bases remained unmatched. CDR3 DNA sequence: TGTGCCAGCAGCACGGGACAGGGCGGCACAGATACGCAGTATTTT. It is translated as CASSTGQGGTDTQYF.

The chain is built from TRBV15 and TRBJ1-4; the D is unclear. Looked up from germline, CDR1 is LNHNV and CDR2 is YYDKDF (reference sequence). This CDR3 is built from 12 residues. The V gene lost 2 bases and the J gene lost 6 bases, with 4 bases spanning the gap. This CDR3 is CATSRSDEKLFF. The CDR3 DNA follows: TGTGCCACCAGCAGATCCGATGAAAAACTGTTTTTT.

Here the CDR3 DNA reads TGTGCCAGCAGCTTGGTTGGGGTGGGGGCAGACTATGGCTACACCTTC. Translation gives CASSLVGVGADYGYTF. The chain has TRBV5-6 and TRBJ1-2; maybe TRBD1 (6 bases). The length of the CDR3 is 16 residues. V lost 0 bases and J 3 bases, leaving 15 bases between the germline ends. Germline loops: CDR1 SGHDT, CDR2 YYEEEE.

There are many counts of this clone. This chain links TRBV5-8 with TRBJ1-4; a possible D gene is TRBD1 (6 bases). The V gene's germline CDR1 is SGHTS and CDR2 YDEGEE. The CDR3 extends over 12 amino acids. V shed 0 bases and J shed 14 bases, with 11 bases lying between them. The CDR3 nucleotides are TGTGCCAGCAGCTTGGTTAGCCAGGGGCTGTTTTTT. It codes for CASSLVSQGLFF.

This chain joins TRBV5-1 and TRBJ2-7; the match to TRBD1 covers 8 bases. This CDR3 spans 14 amino acids. V was clipped by 0 bases and J by 6 bases; unmatched bases: 5. From germline, CDR1 is SGHRS and CDR2 YFSETQ. For the CDR3, the DNA is TGCGCCAGCAGCTTGGGGACAGGGTTCGTCGAGCAGTACTTC. Translation: CASSLGTGFVEQYF.

CDR3: CSVEKGGGETQYF. The CDR3 nucleotides read TGCAGCGTTGAAAAGGGCGGGGGTGAGACCCAGTACTTC. The gene calls are TRBV29-1 and TRBJ2-5, with TRBD2 matching over 7 bases. Germline V CDR1 and CDR2: SQVTM, ANQGSEA. This CDR3 region has 13 residues. Trimming at V came to 2 bases and at J to 5 bases, leaving 5 bases not matched to a gene.